Listed below are T cell receptor beta chains from one sample, sequenced in a study of blood T cell repertoires in COVID-19. The protocol was immunoSEQ multiplex PCR, while the TCRdb copy is restricted to in-frame clones and leaves out a portion. The sample holds roughly 51,000 clones, about 89% seen once. Sequenced: peripheral blood. The origin of the receptors is a woman in her sixties or seventies with active or convalescent COVID-19. The CDR3 runs from the conserved cysteine through the conserved F or W. Fields, in order: clone size, V gene, D gene, CDR3 length, J gene, CDR3 DNA, CDR3 protein. The D gene is left open where the match is weak. Size values are once, few and many counts, or a class for expanded clones, and some rows have none.

.	TRBV19	.	15	TRBJ1-2	TGTGCCAGTAGTCCTCCGTCCACGGGAGCGTATGGCTACACCTTC	CASSPPSTGAYGYTF
.	TRBV19	TRBD1	14	TRBJ2-3	TGTGCCAGTAGACCGGGACAGGGTATAGATACGCAGTATTTT	CASRPGQGIDTQYF
medium-sized	TRBV5-1	.	15	TRBJ1-2	TGCGCCAGCAGCAGCATGCAGGGGAGAGGACGTGGCTACACCTTC	CASSSMQGRGRGYTF
.	TRBV11-2	.	14	TRBJ1-1	TGTGCCAGCAGCTTAGTCAGGCAGAACACTGAAGCTTTCTTT	CASSLVRQNTEAFF
.	TRBV9	TRBD2	17	TRBJ2-1	TGTGCCAGCAGCGTAGGTCCTAGCGGGATAGGGGCAAATGAGCAGTTCTTC	CASSVGPSGIGANEQFF
.	TRBV7-9	.	17	TRBJ2-1	TGTGCCAGCAGTTCCTCGGCGCGGGGGCGATCGGACAATGAGCAGTTCTTC	CASSSSARGRSDNEQFF
.	TRBV6-1	TRBD1	15	TRBJ2-1	TGTGCCAGCAGTGATTGGGACAGCTCCTACAATGAGCAGTTCTTC	CASSDWDSSYNEQFF
.	TRBV28	.	12	TRBJ2-1	TGTGCCACCACCAATGCACTAGAGATCGGGTTCTTC	CATTNALEIGFF
.	TRBV25-1	TRBD1	15	TRBJ1-1	TGTGCCAGTTCTCCAGGGGGATTTATGAACACTGAAGCTTTCTTT	CASSPGGFMNTEAFF
.	TRBV9	TRBD2	16	TRBJ2-4	TGTGCCAGCAGCGTCTCCCTAGCGGGGGGGCCAAACATTCAGTACTTC	CASSVSLAGGPNIQYF
.	TRBV12-3/TRBV12-4	.	13	TRBJ2-7	TGTGCCAGCAGTTTCTGGGGACTCTACGAGCAGTACTTC	CASSFWGLYEQYF
.	TRBV27	TRBD2	15	TRBJ2-1	TGTGCCAGCAGTTTCGTAGCGGGGGGCAACAATGAGCAGTTCTTC	CASSFVAGGNNEQFF
few	TRBV30	.	13	TRBJ1-4	TGTGCCTGGAACAGGGTCCGAGGTGAAAAACTGTTTTTT	CAWNRVRGEKLFF
.	TRBV28	TRBD2	15	TRBJ2-3	TGTGCCAGCAGTGCCGGGACTAGCGGCACAGATACGCAGTATTTT	CASSAGTSGTDTQYF
.	TRBV15	TRBD2	15	TRBJ2-1	TGTGCCACCAAGCCGGGACTAGCAAAGGAATACGAGCAGTTCTTC	CATKPGLAKEYEQFF
.	TRBV7-9	.	14	TRBJ1-1	TGTGCCAGCAGCTTTGACAGATTGAACACTGAAGCTTTCTTT	CASSFDRLNTEAFF
.	TRBV2	.	15	TRBJ1-2	TGTGCCAGCAGTGTAATTGGGCAGGGAGGCTATGGCTACACCTTC	CASSVIGQGGYGYTF
.	TRBV12-3/TRBV12-4	.	12	TRBJ2-1	TGTGCCAGCAGTAGAGGTACGGATGAGCAGTTCTTC	CASSRGTDEQFF
.	TRBV6-6	.	17	TRBJ2-5	TGTGCCAGCAGTCCCCTCGGTTTGGTGGGCCGAATTGAGACCCAGTACTTC	CASSPLGLVGRIETQYF
.	TRBV4-2	.	14	TRBJ2-7	TGTGCCAGCAGCCTGTCAGTTATAATCGACGAGCAGTACTTC	CASSLSVIIDEQYF
.	TRBV6-5	TRBD1	14	TRBJ1-2	TGTGCCAGCAGGAGGACAGGGGGCTTCGGTGGCTACACCTTC	CASRRTGGFGGYTF
.	TRBV27	TRBD1	13	TRBJ1-3	TGTGCCAGCAGCCGGACAGGTGGAAACACCATATATTTT	CASSRTGGNTIYF
once	TRBV5-1	.	16	TRBJ1-5	TGCGCCAGCAGCTTGGGGGAGGAGATCCGCAATCAGCCCCAGCATTTT	CASSLGEEIRNQPQHF
.	TRBV4-1	.	14	TRBJ1-4	TGCGCCAGCAGCCAAGGGGCCATTAATGAAAAACTGTTTTTT	CASSQGAINEKLFF
.	TRBV11-3	TRBD2	15	TRBJ2-1	TGTGCCAGCAGCCAGGGACTAGCGGGAGGCAATGAGCAGTTCTTC	CASSQGLAGGNEQFF
.	TRBV10-3	TRBD2	16	TRBJ2-1	TGTGCCATCAGTGAGTTCTTAGCGGGAGGGTACAATGAGCAGTTCTTC	CAISEFLAGGYNEQFF
.	TRBV5-8	.	17	TRBJ2-1	TGTGCCAGCAGCTTACACGGGGGGCTAGGCTCCTACAATGAGCAGTTCTTC	CASSLHGGLGSYNEQFF
.	TRBV24-1	TRBD1	15	TRBJ2-5	TGTGCCACCAGTGATTTAAGGACAGGGCAGGAGACCCAGTACTTC	CATSDLRTGQETQYF
.	TRBV18	TRBD1	18	TRBJ1-3	TGTGCCAGCTCACCACTCGGGACAGGGGCCTTTAACGAGGCCACCATATATTTT	CASSPLGTGAFNEATIYF
.	TRBV12-3/TRBV12-4	.	12	TRBJ1-5	TGTGCCAGCAGTGGGACATTTCAGCCCCAGCATTTT	CASSGTFQPQHF
.	TRBV6-5	.	13	TRBJ2-1	TGTGCCTCGAAGGGGAACTCCTACAATGAGCAGTTCTTC	CASKGNSYNEQFF
once	TRBV7-9	TRBD1	13	TRBJ2-5	TGTGCCAGCAGCCTCACAGGGGTAGAGACCCAGTACTTC	CASSLTGVETQYF
.	TRBV27	TRBD1	15	TRBJ2-5	TGTGCCAGCAGCCTCATCCGGGACAGCCAAGAGACCCAGTACTTC	CASSLIRDSQETQYF
.	TRBV19	TRBD2	15	TRBJ2-7	TGTGCCAGTAGTATGTCAAGCGGGAGTGAATACGAGCAGTACTTC	CASSMSSGSEYEQYF
.	TRBV6-5	TRBD1	13	TRBJ1-2	TGTGCCAGCAGTTATCAGGGGGCGGGTGGCTACACCTTC	CASSYQGAGGYTF
.	TRBV28	.	15	TRBJ1-2	TGTGCCAGCAGTTTACGTGGGCGCGAAGTCTATGGCTACACCTTC	CASSLRGREVYGYTF
.	TRBV4-1	TRBD1	15	TRBJ1-4	TGCGCCAGCAGCCCTTCGGACAGGGGGTTAGGAAAACTGTTTTTT	CASSPSDRGLGKLFF
.	TRBV9	TRBD1	14	TRBJ1-5	TGTGCCAGCAGCCCAGGGACAGAGGATCAGCCCCAGCATTTT	CASSPGTEDQPQHF
.	TRBV28	.	14	TRBJ1-1	TGTGCCAGCAGCAGGGTTTCAGTGAACACTGAAGCTTTCTTT	CASSRVSVNTEAFF
.	TRBV5-1	.	14	TRBJ1-1	TGCGCCAGCAGCCGGGGGACGGTGAACACTGAAGCTTTCTTT	CASSRGTVNTEAFF
.	TRBV1	.	19	TRBJ2-3	TGCACCAGCAGCCGAAGAGGGACTAGTCGAAGCCCTAGCACAGATACGCAGTATTTT	CTSSRRGTSRSPSTDTQYF
.	TRBV27	.	12	TRBJ2-6	TGTGCCAGCAGCAGTGGGGCCAACGTCCTGACTTTC	CASSSGANVLTF
.	TRBV7-3	TRBD1	15	TRBJ2-4	TGTGCCAGCAGCATAGGGGGACAGGGGTCGAACATTCAGTACTTC	CASSIGGQGSNIQYF